These 21 T cell receptor beta chains originate from one sample sequenced in a study of blood T cells in healthy people across ages. Through a sample-barcoded 5' primer and a J-beta primer mix, a second PCR was run for about 6 to 12 cycles. TCRdb called the 5' RACE reads again in MiXCR, with one record for every CDR3 protein. The sample holds roughly 2 million distinct CDR3 sequences; about 49% are singletons and the top ten take less than 2.5%. The sample was blood. The receptors here all came from a woman between 40 and 55 years old in good health.

This clonotype was seen only once. The chain has TRBV6-6 and TRBJ2-5, with 12 bases fitting TRBD1. From germline, CDR1 is MNHNY and CDR2 SVGAGI (reference sequence). V was clipped by 11 bases and J by 5 bases; unmatched bases: 12. The CDR3 totals 15 residues. CDR3 residues: CAGGDRGHKLETQYF. DNA of the CDR3: TGTGCCGGCGGGGACAGGGGGCATAAATTGGAGACCCAGTACTTC.

This clonotype was observed a handful of times. The V and J genes are TRBV10-1 and TRBJ2-5; D assignment may be TRBD1 or TRBD2 (5 bases each). Germline CDR1 is WNHNN and CDR2 is SYGVQD (reference sequence). Trimming stripped 1 base from V and 2 bases from J, with 5 bases between. The CDR3 spans 13 residues. In nucleotides, the CDR3 is TGCGCCAGCAGTGAGTGGGGGCAAGAGACCCAGTACTTC. It specifies CASSEWGQETQYF.

The chain joins TRBV5-1 to TRBJ2-7; TRBD1 aligns across 10 bases. This CDR3 region has 14 residues. Unmatched junction bases numbered 7, after V lost 3 bases and J lost 7 bases. Germline V gives CDR1 SGHRS, CDR2 YFSETQ. CDR3 nucleotides: TGCGCCAGCAGCTACGGGACAGGGGCTGGGGAGCAGTACTTC. This codes for CASSYGTGAGEQYF.

This clonotype was observed a few times. The chain is built from TRBV4-2 and TRBJ2-1, with D perhaps TRBD1 (6 bases). V was pared by 6 bases and J by 8 bases, with 17 bases between. CDR1 and CDR2 from the germline V gene are LGHNA and YNFKEQ. This CDR3 comprises 14 residues. The CDR3 sequence: CASSRDQGRDEQFF. CDR3 bases: TGTGCCAGCAGTAGGGACCAGGGGCGGGATGAGCAGTTCTTC.

J is TRBJ2-5 and V is TRBV20-1, with 7 bases identical to TRBD1. The J segment lost 1 base and the V segment lost 1 base, leaving 9 bases of the junction unmatched. Per germline, CDR1 DFQATT and CDR2 SNEGSKA (reference sequence). CDR3 length: 16 amino acids. DNA of the CDR3: TGCAGTGCTAGAGGTCTGTGGACAGGCCCCCAAGAGACCCAGTACTTC. Encoded protein: CSARGLWTGPQETQYF.

The rearrangement links TRBV11-2 to TRBJ2-7; D unclear. This CDR3 comprises 13 residues. V lost 0 bases and J lost 3, with 6 bases in between. Looked up from germline, CDR1 is SGHAT and CDR2 is FQNNGV. The CDR3, as DNA: TGTGCCAGCAGCTTAGATTTCGTCTACGAGCAGTACTTC. Amino acids: CASSLDFVYEQYF. The entire variable domain, with the rest obtained from reference TRBV11-2 and TRBJ2-7, is as follows: EAGVAQSPRYKIIEKRQSVAFWCNPISGHATLYWYQQILGQGPKLLIQFQNNGVVDDSQLPKDRFSAERLKGVDSTLKIQPAKLEDSAVYLCASSLDFVYEQYFGPGTRLTVT.

DNA for the CDR3: TGTGCCAGCAGCCGTATCTCGGGCGGCAACTATGGCTACACCTTC. This translates into CASSRISGGNYGYTF. This chain connects TRBV7-2 to TRBJ1-2; D remains unclear. CDR1 is SGHTA and CDR2 is FQGNSA in the germline V gene. There are 15 residues in the CDR3. V was clipped by 5 bases and J by 2 bases, with 15 bases between them. Filled out from reference TRBV7-2 and TRBJ1-2, the complete variable domain reads GAGVSQSPSNKVTEKGKDVELRCDPISGHTALYWYRQSLGQGLEFLIYFQGNSAPDKSGLPSDRFSAERTGGSVSTLTIQRTQQEDSAVYLCASSRISGGNYGYTFGSGTRLTVV.

This chain's CDR3 is CASSGFRDRGHTQYF. Here the CDR3 DNA reads TGTGCCAGCAGTGGATTCCGGGACAGGGGACATACGCAGTATTTT. The rearrangement uses TRBV27 and TRBJ2-3, with 10 bases aligning to TRBD1. The CDR3 spans 15 residues. After removal of 5 bases from V and 7 bases from J, the junction contained 9 bases not matched to a gene. Germline V gene sequence: CDR1 MNHEY, CDR2 SMNVEV (reference sequence).

This clonotype was recorded a few times. The rearrangement joins TRBV29-1 to TRBJ2-3; perhaps TRBD2 as D (6 bases). There are 13 residues in the CDR3. Germline V gene data show CDR1 as SQVTM and CDR2 as ANQGSEA. V lost 7 bases, J lost 6 bases, and 17 bases lay in between. CDR3 nucleotides: TGCAGCGAAAACCGGGCTAGCGTGGATACGCAGTATTTT. Protein sequence: CSENRASVDTQYF.

Regarding this clonotype: An end of the junction differs from the germline gene, which may be a read error. The chain combines TRBV10-3 with TRBJ2-7; 7 nucleotides line up with TRBD1. This CDR3 region has 15 residues. Germline V CDR1 and CDR2: ENHRY, SYGVKD. The CDR3 DNA follows: TGTGCCATCAGTGAGAGGAACAGGGGATACTACGGGCAGTACTTC. Protein product: CAISERNRGYYGQYF.

V and J are TRBV19 and TRBJ2-1; 15 positions match TRBD2. The CDR3 loop spans 15 amino acids. With 6 bases clipped from V and 8 bases from J, the junction kept 5 bases outside the gene matches. CDR1 is LNHDA and CDR2 is SQIVND in the germline V gene (reference sequence). CDR3 bases: TGTGCCAGTAGCGGGACTAGCGGGGGGAAGGATGAGCAGTTCTTC. As protein: CASSGTSGGKDEQFF.

J is TRBJ1-1 and V is TRBV4-1; tentatively, D is TRBD1 (5 bases). V was clipped by 2 bases and J by 0 bases, with 13 bases between them. CDR3 length: 16 amino acids. CDR1 is MGHRA and CDR2 is YSYEKL in the germline V gene. Here the CDR3 reads CASSQLGRHVNTEAFF. The CDR3 DNA reads as TGCGCCAGCAGCCAATTGGGACGTCACGTGAACACTGAAGCTTTCTTT.

This clonotype showed up just a few times. V and J are TRBV27 and TRBJ2-7; D not certain. This CDR3 is built from 12 residues. V lost 6 bases, J lost 2 bases, and 8 bases lay in between. In germline, CDR1 is MNHEY, CDR2 SMNVEV (reference sequence). CDR3 DNA sequence: TGTGCCAGCAGCAAAAATACCTACGAGCAGTACTTC. Its protein product is CASSKNTYEQYF.

V usage is TRBV4-2 and J usage is TRBJ1-5; TRBD1 aligns across 7 bases. V lost 1 base and J lost 4; bases outside the gene matches: 4. From germline, CDR1 is LGHNA and CDR2 YNFKEQ. The CDR3 runs to 15 residues. The CDR3 protein is CASSQVRQGNQPQHF. CDR3 in DNA: TGTGCCAGCAGCCAAGTACGACAGGGAAATCAGCCCCAGCATTTT.

The chain has TRBV5-1 and TRBJ1-1, with D possibly being TRBD1 (5 bases). The CDR3 is 15 residues long. The V end lost 6 bases, the J end lost 0 bases, and 15 bases lay between the germline ends. Germline V gene lookup returns CDR1 SGHRS and CDR2 YFSETQ. Here the CDR3 DNA reads TGCGCCAGCAAGGTCCAGGGACCGTTGAACACTGAAGCTTTCTTT. Translating it yields CASKVQGPLNTEAFF.

CDR3 amino acids: CTSSKFVTSAILDEQYF. As DNA, the CDR3 is TGTACCAGCAGCAAATTCGTTACTAGCGCGATCCTCGATGAGCAGTACTTC. This chain joins TRBV21-1 and TRBJ2-5; the table's D call of TRBD2 was not tested on the DNA. TRBV21-1 is reported as a pseudogene. The CDR3 spans 17 residues.

V usage is TRBV7-9 and J usage is TRBJ2-1, with a weak D call TRBD2 (6 bases). V lost 1 base and J lost 4, with 14 bases in between. This CDR3 spans 16 amino acids. Germline CDR1 and CDR2: SEHNR and FQNEAQ (reference sequence). CDR3 DNA: TGTGCCAGCAGCTTAGAGGTGGGGGGACCATACAATGAGCAGTTCTTC. Translation gives CASSLEVGGPYNEQFF.

This clonotype turned up a few times. The chain carries TRBV29-1 and TRBJ1-2; 7 bases fit TRBD1. V lost 7 bases and J lost 3; bases outside the gene matches: 8. The CDR3 is 13 amino acids. CDR1 and CDR2 (germline): SQVTM, ANQGSEA. DNA for the CDR3: TGCAGCGCGGGGGAGGGGGCGTACTATGGCTACACCTTC. The encoded protein is CSAGEGAYYGYTF. Complete variable domain (other parts from reference TRBV29-1 and TRBJ1-2): SAVISQKPSRDICQRGTSLTIQCQVDSQVTMMFWYRQQPGQSLTLIATANQGSEATYESGFVIDKFPISRPNLTFSTLTVSNMSPEDSSIYLCSAGEGAYYGYTFGSGTRLTVV.

Written as DNA, the CDR3 is TGTGCCAGCAGCCGCCGTACAGGGATTAAGGGCGAGCAGTACTTC. Its translation: CASSRRTGIKGEQYF. J is TRBJ2-7 and V is TRBV6-6, with D possibly matching TRBD1 (6 bases). Trimming removed 6 bases from V and 6 bases from J, with 21 bases in between. Germline values: CDR1 MNHNY, CDR2 SVGAGI (reference sequence). The CDR3 loop spans 15 amino acids.

Here the CDR3 reads CSADPLSAINEQYF. In nucleotides, the CDR3 is TGCAGTGCTGACCCCCTTAGCGCCATCAATGAGCAGTACTTC. The chain joins TRBV20-1 to TRBJ2-5; D possibly corresponds to TRBD2 (5 bases). This CDR3 has 14 amino acids. Trimming removed 5 bases at V and 11 bases at J, with 24 bases between. Germline V gives CDR1 DFQATT, CDR2 SNEGSKA (reference sequence).

The chain joins TRBV25-1 to TRBJ2-6; D gene ambiguous. V was shortened by 4 bases and J by 2 bases, with 6 bases between the two germline ends. CDR1 is MGHDK, CDR2 SYGVNS, per germline. CDR3 length equals 14 residues. The CDR3 DNA reads TGTGCCAGCAGTGGTCGGGCTGGGGCCAACGTCCTGACTTTC. This encodes CASSGRAGANVLTF.